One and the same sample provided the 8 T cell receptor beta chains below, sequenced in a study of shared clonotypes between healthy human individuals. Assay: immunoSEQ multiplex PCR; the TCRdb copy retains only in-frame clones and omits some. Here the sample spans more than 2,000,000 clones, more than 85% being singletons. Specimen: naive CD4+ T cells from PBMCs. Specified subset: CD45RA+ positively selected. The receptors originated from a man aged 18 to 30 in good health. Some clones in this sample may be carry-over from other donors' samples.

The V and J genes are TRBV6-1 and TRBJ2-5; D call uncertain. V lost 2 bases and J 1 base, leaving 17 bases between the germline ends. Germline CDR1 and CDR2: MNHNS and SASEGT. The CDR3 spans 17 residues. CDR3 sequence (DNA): TGTGCCAGCAGTGAAATGGTACCGGTGACCGCCCAAGAGACCCAGTACTTC. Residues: CASSEMVPVTAQETQYF.

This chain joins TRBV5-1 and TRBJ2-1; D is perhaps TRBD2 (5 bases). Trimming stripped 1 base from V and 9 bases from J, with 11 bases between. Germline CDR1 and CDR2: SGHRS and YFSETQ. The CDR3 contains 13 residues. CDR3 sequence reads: CASSLSPGTEQFF. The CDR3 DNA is TGCGCCAGCAGCTTGTCTCCGGGAACTGAGCAGTTCTTC.

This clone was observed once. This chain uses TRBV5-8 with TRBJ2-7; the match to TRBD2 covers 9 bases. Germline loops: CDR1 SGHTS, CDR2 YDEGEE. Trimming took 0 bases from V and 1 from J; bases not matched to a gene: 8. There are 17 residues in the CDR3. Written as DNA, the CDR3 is TGTGCCAGCAGCTTGGGTCTAGCGGGATTTCCGTCCTACGAGCAGTACTTC. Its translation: CASSLGLAGFPSYEQYF.

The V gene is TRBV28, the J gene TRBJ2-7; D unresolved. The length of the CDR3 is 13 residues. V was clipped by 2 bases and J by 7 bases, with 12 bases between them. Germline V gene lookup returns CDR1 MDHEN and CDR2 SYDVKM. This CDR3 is CASSLPTPIEQYF. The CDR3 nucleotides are TGTGCCAGCAGTTTACCCACTCCGATAGAGCAGTACTTC.

CDR3 amino acids: CASSAQGGYTEAFF. The CDR3 coding sequence is TGTGCCAGCAGCGCCCAGGGAGGGTACACTGAAGCTTTCTTT. The chain links TRBV7-9 to TRBJ1-1, with D perhaps TRBD1 (5 bases). The CDR3 loop spans 14 amino acids. Germline assignment: CDR1 SEHNR and CDR2 FQNEAQ (reference sequence). The V gene lost 5 bases and the J gene lost 3 bases, with 13 bases spanning the gap.

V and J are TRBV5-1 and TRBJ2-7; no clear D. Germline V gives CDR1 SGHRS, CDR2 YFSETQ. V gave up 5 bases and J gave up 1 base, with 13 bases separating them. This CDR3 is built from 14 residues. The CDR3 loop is CASRGPGPSYEQYF. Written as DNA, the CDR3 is TGCGCCAGCAGGGGCCCGGGCCCTTCCTACGAGCAGTACTTC.

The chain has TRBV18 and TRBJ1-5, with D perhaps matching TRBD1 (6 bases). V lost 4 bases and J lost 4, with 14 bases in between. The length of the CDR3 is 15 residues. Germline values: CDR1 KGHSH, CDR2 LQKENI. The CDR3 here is CASSLMDSLNQPQHF. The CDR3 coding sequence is TGTGCCAGCTCACTCATGGACAGCCTAAATCAGCCCCAGCATTTT.

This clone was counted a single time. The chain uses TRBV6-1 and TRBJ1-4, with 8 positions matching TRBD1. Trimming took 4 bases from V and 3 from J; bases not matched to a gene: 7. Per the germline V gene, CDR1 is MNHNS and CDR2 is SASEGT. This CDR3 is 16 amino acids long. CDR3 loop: CASSGLLQGANEKLFF. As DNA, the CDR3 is TGTGCCAGCAGTGGACTTTTACAGGGGGCTAATGAAAAACTGTTTTTT.